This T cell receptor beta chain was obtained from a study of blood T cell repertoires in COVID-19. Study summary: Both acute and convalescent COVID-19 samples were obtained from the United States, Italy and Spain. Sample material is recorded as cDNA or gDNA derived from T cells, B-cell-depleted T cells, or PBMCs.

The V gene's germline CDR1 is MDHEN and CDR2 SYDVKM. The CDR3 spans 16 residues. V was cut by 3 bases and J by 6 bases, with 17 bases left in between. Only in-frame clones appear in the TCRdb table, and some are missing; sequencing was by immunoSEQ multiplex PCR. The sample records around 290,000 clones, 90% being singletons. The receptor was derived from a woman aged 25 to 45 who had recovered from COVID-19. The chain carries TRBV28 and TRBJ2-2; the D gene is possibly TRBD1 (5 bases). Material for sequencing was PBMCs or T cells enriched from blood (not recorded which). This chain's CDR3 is CASSFWQGSGSGELFF. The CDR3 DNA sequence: TGTGCCAGCAGTTTTTGGCAGGGTTCGGGTTCCGGGGAGCTGTTTTTT.